This T cell receptor (beta chain) is drawn from a study of blood T cell repertoires in COVID-19. The V gene end was trimmed by 5 bases and the J gene end by 6 bases; junction bases not matched to a gene: 11. The CDR3 contains 18 residues. The V gene's germline CDR1 is MNHEY and CDR2 SVGEGT. The table came from immunoSEQ multiplex PCR; TCRdb's copy has only in-frame clones and leaves some out. In the table there are roughly 190,000 clones, about 77% of which are singletons. The sample consisted of PBMCs or T cells enriched from blood (not recorded which). This rearrangement joins TRBV6-2 or TRBV6-3 to TRBJ2-3; 16 nucleotides align to TRBD2. The sequence derives from a woman aged 50 to 60 with acute COVID-19. CDR3 bases: TGTGCCAGCAGTCCCGGGACTAGCGGGGGGGCTTCACGGGATACGCAGTATTTT. Its translation is CASSPGTSGGASRDTQYF.